Listed below are T cell receptor beta chains from one sample, sequenced in a study of shared clonotypes between healthy human individuals. Sequencing used immunoSEQ multiplex PCR; TCRdb keeps in-frame clones, though not all of them. The table records about 820,000 clones, approximately 92% of them present only once. Sequencing used naive CD8+ T cells sorted from blood. These receptors all come from a man aged 25 to 45 in good health. CDR3s include the opening cysteine and the closing phenylalanine or tryptophan. D genes are given only for firm matches. Only part of the rows carry a size: once, few, many, or a class if the clone is expanded.

-	TRBV7-6	TRBJ2-7	-	CASSAGGNYEQYF
-	TRBV5-1	TRBJ2-2	-	CASSLAQGSTGELFF
-	TRBV30	TRBJ2-1	-	CAWTLRGLHYNEQFF
-	TRBV28	TRBJ2-1	-	CASTFARPRGDEQFF
-	TRBV9	TRBJ1-1	once	CASSEGMADTEAFF
TRBD1	TRBV2	TRBJ2-3	-	CANSARSNRGSTDTQYF
TRBD2	TRBV4-1	TRBJ2-3	-	CASSPMGGTRDKSFSTDTQYF
TRBD2	TRBV29-1	TRBJ2-1	-	CSVVLAGGYNEQFF
-	TRBV11-3	TRBJ2-2	-	CASSPSGEDGELFF
-	TRBV27	TRBJ2-3	-	CASSWGARRTDTQYF
-	TRBV5-6	TRBJ2-7	-	CASSFWGGREQYF
-	TRBV7-9	TRBJ2-1	-	CASSLAHPEQFF
-	TRBV15	TRBJ1-4	-	CATSRDHGATNEKLFF
-	TRBV18	TRBJ2-5	-	CASSPGASGQTQYF
-	TRBV10-2	TRBJ2-3	-	CASSERTTDTQYF
-	TRBV27	TRBJ2-7	-	CATSDLISYEQYF
-	TRBV4-1	TRBJ2-7	-	CASSQVAGQDLYEQYF
TRBD2	TRBV18	TRBJ2-1	-	CASSPPSGGFNEQFF
-	TRBV6-1	TRBJ2-1	-	CASSGGPYNEQFF
-	TRBV5-8	TRBJ2-7	-	CASKRKSPGDSYEQYF
-	TRBV10-3	TRBJ2-3	-	CAISELAPWGGTDTQYF
TRBD2	TRBV27	TRBJ2-7	-	CASSSAAGERSYEQYF
TRBD1	TRBV6-6	TRBJ2-7	-	CASSNWDRLNSYEQYF
TRBD2	TRBV10-1	TRBJ2-2	-	CASSTSGGGPNTGELFF
-	TRBV19	TRBJ2-5	-	CAIDSEEGTQYF
-	TRBV28	TRBJ2-7	few	CASSWTHEQYF
-	TRBV27	TRBJ1-5	-	CASGTLGSNQPQHF
TRBD2	TRBV11-2	TRBJ2-2	once	CASSLAGGHTGELFF
-	TRBV19	TRBJ2-7	few	CASSPGVSSEQYF
-	TRBV2	TRBJ2-7	-	CASSGDNSGTYEQYF
-	TRBV5-1	TRBJ2-2	-	CASSFPGTSENTGELFF
-	TRBV28	TRBJ2-3	-	CALRSRTASTDTQYF
TRBD2	TRBV28	TRBJ2-1	-	CASSSRTSGLISEQFF
-	TRBV30	TRBJ2-7	-	CAWTQNTNSYEQYF
-	TRBV7-2	TRBJ2-5	-	CASSLLGTQETQYF
TRBD1	TRBV6-1	TRBJ2-3	-	CASSELLARTGLTDTQYF
-	TRBV6-5	TRBJ2-7	-	CASSYSSGSYEQYF
-	TRBV2	TRBJ2-1	-	CASSDERGPSYNEQFF
-	TRBV6-6	TRBJ1-4	-	CASGLDTEKLFF
-	TRBV28	TRBJ1-2	-	CASKTSGARWYGYTF
TRBD2	TRBV29-1	TRBJ2-1	-	CSVSLAESSYNEQFF
TRBD1	TRBV18	TRBJ2-7	-	CASSPVTGGSYEQYF
-	TRBV27	TRBJ2-7	-	CASSLGNWGEYEQYF
TRBD1	TRBV7-9	TRBJ2-3	-	CASSFWTGNTDTQYF
TRBD1	TRBV7-2	TRBJ2-7	-	CASSFGTGGYEQYF
-	TRBV2	TRBJ2-1	-	CASSERDWGLEGNEQFF
TRBD1	TRBV4-2	TRBJ1-3	-	CASSWGLQGAGDTIYF
TRBD2	TRBV6-5	TRBJ2-7	-	CASGTSVHEQYF
-	TRBV7-8	TRBJ2-7	once	CASSFDIWRDEGYEQYF
-	TRBV5-4	TRBJ2-2	-	CASSPRGTGELFF
TRBD2	TRBV6-5	TRBJ2-1	-	CASSYSFSGSREQFF
-	TRBV15	TRBJ2-6	many	CATSREGGSGANVLTF